Each of the 17 T cell receptor beta chains below was sequenced from the same sample in a study of blood T cell repertoires in COVID-19. The repertoire was sequenced with immunoSEQ multiplex PCR; TCRdb's copy has only in-frame clones and lacks some. The sample holds roughly 700,000 clones, just under 90% seen once. Sample: peripheral blood. Every receptor here comes from a woman under 30 with acute or convalescent COVID-19.

This chain connects TRBV5-6 to TRBJ1-2; 7 bases map to TRBD1. The CDR3 consists of 16 residues. With 0 bases clipped from V and 0 bases from J, the junction kept 5 bases outside the gene matches. Germline CDR1 reads SGHDT; CDR2 reads YYEEEE. The DNA for the CDR3 is TGTGCCAGCAGCTTGGGACAGGGATCAACTAACTATGGCTACACCTTC. Protein sequence: CASSLGQGSTNYGYTF. Supplemented by reference TRBV5-6 and TRBJ1-2, the full variable domain reads DAGVTQSPTHLIKTRGQQVTLRCSPKSGHDTVSWYQQALGQGPQFIFQYYEEEERQRGNFPDRFSGHQFPNYSSELNVNALLLGDSALYLCASSLGQGSTNYGYTFGSGTRLTVV.

This clone was seen a single time. This chain connects TRBV7-2 to TRBJ1-1; 9 nucleotides line up with TRBD1. This CDR3 is 13 amino acids long. From germline, CDR1 is SGHTA and CDR2 FQGNSA. V gave up 6 bases and J gave up 6 bases; unmatched junction bases: 5. Here the CDR3 DNA reads TGTGCCAGCAGTTGGGACAGGGACGCTGAAGCTTTCTTT. Its protein is CASSWDRDAEAFF.

This clone was recorded once. This chain uses TRBV29-1 with TRBJ2-2; TRBD2 agrees at 7 bases. CDR1 and CDR2 (germline): SQVTM, ANQGSEA. Trimming removed 4 bases from V and 7 bases from J; junction bases left unmatched: 9. The CDR3 is 14 residues long. CDR3 nucleotides: TGCAGCGTTGTATCCGGGGGGTATAACGGGGAGCTGTTTTTT. The encoded protein is CSVVSGGYNGELFF.

This chain joins TRBV7-8 and TRBJ2-1; 11 bases map to TRBD2. Looked up from germline, CDR1 is SGHVS and CDR2 is FQNEAQ. Trimming at V came to 1 base and at J to 0 bases, leaving 8 bases not matched to a gene. The CDR3 totals 19 residues. CDR3 sequence reads: CASSLVAGGPPSSYNEQFF. DNA for the CDR3: TGTGCCAGCAGCTTAGTAGCGGGGGGGCCACCTAGCTCCTACAATGAGCAGTTCTTC. The whole variable domain, remainder taken from reference TRBV7-8 and TRBJ2-1, is GAGVSQSPRYKVAKRGQDVALRCDPISGHVSLFWYQQALGQGPEFLTYFQNEAQLDKSGLPSDRFFAERPEGSVSTLKIQRTQQEDSAVYLCASSLVAGGPPSSYNEQFFGPGTRLTVL.

This clone was detected once. The rearrangement joins TRBV24-1 to TRBJ2-5; the match to TRBD1 covers 10 bases. Germline V gene lookup returns CDR1 KGHDR and CDR2 SFDVKD. V shed 4 bases and J 5 bases; nucleotides not matched to a gene: 6. The length of the CDR3 is 15 residues. CDR3: CATSDHRGQGETQYF. CDR3 DNA sequence: TGTGCCACCAGTGACCACCGGGGACAGGGGGAGACCCAGTACTTC.

The J gene is TRBJ1-4, the V gene TRBV24-1; D may be TRBD1 (5 bases). CDR3 length: 13 residues. V was clipped by 4 bases and J by 7 bases, with 9 bases between them. Germline CDR1 KGHDR, CDR2 SFDVKD. As DNA, the CDR3 is TGTGCCACCAGTGACCGGACATCTGAAAAACTGTTTTTT. It specifies CATSDRTSEKLFF.

CDR3 coding DNA: TGTGCCAGCAGCACCCCGGGACAGGGAGGGTACGAGCAGTACTTC. Translating gives CASSTPGQGGYEQYF. The rearrangement uses TRBV11-2 and TRBJ2-7; 9 bases match TRBD1. This CDR3 comprises 15 residues. With V trimmed by 5 bases and J by 4 bases, 9 bases remained unmatched. Germline lookup yields CDR1 SGHAT and CDR2 FQNNGV.

This chain uses TRBV4-2 with TRBJ2-2; 7 bases match TRBD2. This CDR3 has 16 amino acids. Germline trimming cut 4 bases from V and 4 bases from J; bases unmatched to any gene: 9. Germline CDR1 reads LGHNA; CDR2 reads YNFKEQ. This chain's CDR3 is CASSPARPGGTGELFF. The CDR3 bases are TGTGCCAGCAGCCCCGCGCGTCCGGGAGGCACCGGGGAGCTGTTTTTT.

J is TRBJ1-2 and V is TRBV5-1, with D unclear. The V end lost 1 base, the J end lost 3 bases, and 7 bases lay between the germline ends. This CDR3 has 13 residues. Germline CDR1 is SGHRS and CDR2 is YFSETQ. CDR3 loop: CASSLPNDYGYTF. The DNA for the CDR3 is TGCGCCAGCAGCTTGCCCAATGACTATGGCTACACCTTC.

This CDR3 reads CASSLLAGTDTQYF. In DNA form, the CDR3 reads TGTGCCAGCAGCCTCCTAGCCGGCACAGATACGCAGTATTTT. The chain has TRBV3-1 (or the pseudogene TRBV3-2) and TRBJ2-3; possible D gene TRBD2, 5 bases. Germline assignment: CDR1 LGHDT and CDR2 YNNKEL (reference sequence). The germline V and J ends were trimmed by 4 bases and 1 base, with 9 bases remaining between them. This CDR3 has 14 residues.

This clone was seen only a few times. Within the sample, other DNA sequences also encode this same CDR3. The chain is built from TRBV7-2 and TRBJ2-3; 9 bases are shared with TRBD2. Losses at the gene ends were 1 base for V and 6 bases for J; bases not matched to a gene: 5. Germline V gene lookup returns CDR1 SGHTA and CDR2 FQGNSA. CDR3 length equals 15 residues. CDR3 sequence: CASSLGGSGGDTQYF. As DNA, the CDR3 is TGTGCCAGCAGCTTAGGAGGGAGCGGGGGGGATACGCAGTATTTT. Filled out from reference TRBV7-2 and TRBJ2-3, the complete variable domain reads GAGVSQSPSNKVTEKGKDVELRCDPISGHTALYWYRQSLGQGLEFLIYFQGNSAPDKSGLPSDRFSAERTGGSVSTLTIQRTQQEDSAVYLCASSLGGSGGDTQYFGPGTRLTVL.

This rearrangement joins TRBV19 to TRBJ2-7, with 8 nucleotides matching TRBD1. V was clipped by 5 bases and J by 3 bases; unmatched bases: 3. The CDR3 extends over 13 amino acids. CDR1 is LNHDA and CDR2 is SQIVND in the germline V gene (reference sequence). The CDR3 here is CASSPGTGYEQYF. CDR3 DNA: TGTGCCAGTAGTCCCGGGACAGGCTACGAGCAGTACTTC.

The chain recombines TRBV6-5 with TRBJ2-7, with a possible D match to TRBD2 (5 bases). From germline, CDR1 is MNHEY and CDR2 SVGAGI. The CDR3 length is 13 residues. Trimming stripped 0 bases from V and 7 bases from J, with 10 bases between. CDR3 DNA sequence: TGTGCCAGCAGTTACTCGGACGGGGAAGAGCAGTACTTC. Amino acids: CASSYSDGEEQYF.

The chain is built from TRBV19 and TRBJ2-1, with TRBD1 matching over 7 bases. Per the germline V gene, CDR1 is LNHDA and CDR2 is SQIVND (reference sequence). The CDR3 runs 12 residues. The trim removed 7 bases at V and 7 bases at J, leaving 4 bases unmatched. The CDR3 DNA reads as TGTGCCAGTATTGACAGGGATAATGAGCAGTTCTTC. Translating gives CASIDRDNEQFF.

The chain recombines TRBV5-6 with TRBJ1-1, with D possibly TRBD1 on 5 matching bases. CDR3 length: 14 amino acids. V was trimmed by 5 bases and J by 1 base, leaving 12 bases between them. Germline V gene data show CDR1 as SGHDT and CDR2 as YYEEEE. Written as DNA, the CDR3 is TGTGCCAGCAGTCCCGGACAAAGGAACACTGAAGCTTTCTTT. Protein product: CASSPGQRNTEAFF.

V and J are TRBV19 and TRBJ1-5, with a weak D call TRBD1 (5 bases). Trimming took off 7 bases at V and 3 bases at J, with 10 bases between the two ends. Germline CDR1 is LNHDA and CDR2 is SQIVND (reference sequence). This CDR3 comprises 13 residues. The CDR3 DNA follows: TGTGCCAGTATAAGGGGTTTCAATCAGCCCCAGCATTTT. Protein sequence: CASIRGFNQPQHF.

J is TRBJ2-2 and V is TRBV6-5; D not certain. V lost 6 bases to trimming and J lost 1 base, with 9 bases between them. The CDR3 has 14 amino acids. CDR1 MNHEY and CDR2 SVGAGI come from the germline V gene. CDR3: CASRIDWNTGELFF. CDR3 coding DNA: TGTGCCAGCAGGATAGACTGGAACACCGGGGAGCTGTTTTTT.